The text below deals with one T cell receptor beta chain. The data originate from a study of shared clonotypes between healthy human individuals. An even split of each subset's genomic DNA across several immunoSEQ plates was performed. The protocol was immunoSEQ multiplex PCR, while the TCRdb copy is restricted to in-frame clones and leaves out a portion. The sample shows about 1.1 million clones, 70% to 80% of them seen only once. Caucasian adults living in Nashville, Tennessee, provided all samples. This CDR3 is 17 amino acids long. CDR1 and CDR2 from the germline V gene are SGHRS and YFSETQ. Trimming removed 2 bases from V and 7 bases from J, with 22 bases in between.

The clonotype comes from a man aged 18 to 29 in good health. Some clones in this sample may be carry-over from other donors' samples. The chain combines TRBV5-1 with TRBJ1-3, with a tentative D call TRBD1 (6 bases). The sequencing sample was made of memory CD4+ T cells from PBMCs. Indicated subset: CD45RA-negative fraction. The CDR3, as DNA: TGCGCCAGCAGCTTAGACCCTCAAACAGGGACGCGGAACACCATATATTTT. This translates into CASSLDPQTGTRNTIYF.